The 31 T cell receptor beta chains below all came from one sample that was sequenced in a study of T cells after yellow fever vaccination. TCRdb passed the 5' RACE reads through MiXCR, listing each CDR3 protein once. There are 250,000 to 350,000 distinct CDR3 sequences in the sample; roughly 6.8% occur only once, and 15% to 20% lies in the top ten. Sequenced material: PBMCs, taken about 41 days after the first yellow fever vaccination. The receptors stem from a young man who received the YFV17D yellow fever vaccine.

The J gene is TRBJ2-3, the V gene TRBV7-8; the D call may be TRBD1 or TRBD2 (6 bases each). V dropped 3 bases and J dropped 2 bases, with 12 bases sitting between them. The CDR3 spans 15 residues. Germline CDR1 SGHVS, CDR2 FQNEAQ. The CDR3, as DNA: TGTGCCAGCAGCTTTAGGTGGGGGGCCACAGATACGCAGTATTTT. It encodes CASSFRWGATDTQYF.

This clonotype appeared many times. The chain recombines TRBV20-1 with TRBJ1-4; D gene uncertain. Germline V gene sequence: CDR1 DFQATT, CDR2 SNEGSKA (reference sequence). V was clipped by 6 bases and J by 7 bases, with 21 bases between them. The CDR3 consists of 15 residues. The CDR3 coding sequence is TGCAGTGCCCCTCGAGGTTCGGGGATGAGTGAAAAACTGTTTTTT. It yields the protein CSAPRGSGMSEKLFF.

This clonotype was counted many times. The chain links TRBV6-5 to TRBJ1-2; tentative D call: TRBD1 (5 bases). V lost 2 bases to trimming and J lost 5 bases, with 12 bases between them. The germline V gene has CDR1 MNHEY and CDR2 SVGAGI. The CDR3 sequence is 14 residues long. The chain's CDR3 is CASSYPGIGYGYTF. The CDR3 DNA follows: TGTGCCAGCAGTTACCCAGGGATAGGGTATGGCTACACCTTC.

The chain employs TRBV5-6 and TRBJ1-4, with D maybe TRBD1 (6 bases). Germline CDR1 SGHDT, CDR2 YYEEEE. The CDR3 length is 14 residues. Trimming shortened V by 0 bases and J by 8 bases, and 11 bases separated the two germline ends. CDR3: CASSLGTVGEKLFF. DNA for the CDR3: TGTGCCAGCAGCTTGGGGACAGTCGGAGAAAAACTGTTTTTT. The full variable domain, with the rest looked up from reference TRBV5-6 and TRBJ1-4, is DAGVTQSPTHLIKTRGQQVTLRCSPKSGHDTVSWYQQALGQGPQFIFQYYEEEERQRGNFPDRFSGHQFPNYSSELNVNALLLGDSALYLCASSLGTVGEKLFFGSGTQLSVL.

This clonotype was counted many times. This sequence joins TRBV7-9 and TRBJ2-3, with a tentative D call TRBD2 (5 bases). Germline V gene lookup returns CDR1 SEHNR and CDR2 FQNEAQ (reference sequence). The V and J ends lost 1 base and 6 bases respectively, with 14 bases between them. The CDR3 contains 15 residues. The CDR3 spells CASSLVSLRGDTQYF. Here the CDR3 DNA reads TGTGCCAGCAGCTTAGTTTCCCTCAGAGGGGATACGCAGTATTTT.

This clonotype appeared many times. The chain employs TRBV12-3 or TRBV12-4 and TRBJ2-7, with a tentative D call TRBD1 (6 bases). This CDR3 contains 12 residues. Trimming stripped 6 bases from V and 6 bases from J, with 12 bases between. The CDR3 is CASSHGTSEQYF. For the CDR3, the DNA is TGTGCCAGCAGCCACGGGACATCCGAGCAGTACTTC.

This clonotype appeared many times. The V and J genes are TRBV12-3 or TRBV12-4 and TRBJ2-1, with D perhaps matching TRBD1 or TRBD2 (5 bases each). V lost 6 bases and J lost 3, with 18 bases in between. The CDR3 totals 16 residues. As DNA, the CDR3 is TGTGCCAGCAGCAAAGCGAGTGGGGGAGACTACAATGAGCAGTTCTTC. Residues: CASSKASGGDYNEQFF.

There are a few counts of this clonotype. The chain couples TRBV18 to TRBJ1-1; D is possibly TRBD1 (6 bases). The germline V gene encodes CDR1 KGHSH and CDR2 LQKENI. The CDR3 is 15 residues long. Trimming left V 2 bases short and J 4 bases short, with 14 bases between. The CDR3 loop reads CASSPTGGAGTEAFF. CDR3 bases: TGTGCCAGCTCACCAACGGGGGGGGCAGGCACTGAAGCTTTCTTT.

This chain connects TRBV4-1 to TRBJ2-1; weak D call: TRBD2 (6 bases). CDR1 is MGHRA, CDR2 YSYEKL, per germline. V was pared by 1 base and J by 7 bases, with 20 bases between. The CDR3 has 17 residues. The CDR3 is CASSQGRGGARMNEQFF. The CDR3 coding sequence is TGCGCCAGCAGCCAAGGCCGAGGAGGGGCAAGAATGAATGAGCAGTTCTTC.

This clonotype showed up just a few times. The V and J genes are TRBV6-2 or TRBV6-3 and TRBJ2-7; 7 bases agree with TRBD1. CDR1 and CDR2 (germline): MNHEY, SVGEGT. The junction had 7 bases not matched to a gene; V was cut back by 4 bases and J by 1 base. The length of the CDR3 is 15 residues. The CDR3 DNA follows: TGTGCCAGCAGTTCCCTACCGGGACAGTCCTACGAGCAGTACGTC. Protein product: CASSSLPGQSYEQYV.

The chain is built from TRBV10-3 and TRBJ2-1; 10 nucleotides align to TRBD2. The CDR3 length is 13 residues. With V trimmed by 7 bases and J by 10 bases, 7 bases remained unmatched. CDR1 ENHRY and CDR2 SYGVKD come from the germline V gene. The CDR3 reads CAITSGGPGEQFF. For the CDR3, the DNA is TGTGCCATCACTAGCGGGGGACCAGGGGAGCAGTTCTTC.

The chain is built from TRBV24-1 and TRBJ2-2; 7 nucleotides align to TRBD1. The CDR3 has 16 amino acids. The germline CDR1 and CDR2 sequences are KGHDR and SFDVKD. Unmatched junction bases numbered 4, after V lost 4 bases and J lost 0 bases. CDR3 in amino acids: CATSDPTGPNTGELFF. The DNA of the CDR3 is TGTGCCACCAGTGACCCGACAGGGCCGAACACCGGGGAGCTGTTTTTT.

The V and J genes are TRBV20-1 and TRBJ2-1, with a weak D call TRBD2 (6 bases). The V gene's germline CDR1 is DFQATT and CDR2 SNEGSKA (reference sequence). V was pared by 3 bases and J by 3 bases, with 9 bases between. The CDR3 contains 13 residues. This CDR3 reads CSASPGVYNEQFF. The CDR3 DNA reads TGCAGTGCTAGCCCGGGAGTCTACAATGAGCAGTTCTTC.

This chain links TRBV4-3 with TRBJ2-7, with D tentatively TRBD2 (6 bases). CDR3 length: 16 amino acids. Germline V CDR1 and CDR2: LGHNA, YSLEER. V was cut by 1 base and J by 3 bases, with 16 bases left in between. As DNA, the CDR3 is TGCGCCAGCAGCCAAGCCGGGCGGGGTGGGGTCTACGAGCAGTACTTC. Its translation is CASSQAGRGGVYEQYF.

The chain joins TRBV5-4 to TRBJ2-3; TRBD2 matches 9 bases. The V gene's germline CDR1 is SGHNT and CDR2 YYREEE (reference sequence). Losses at the gene ends were 2 bases for V and 5 bases for J; bases not matched to a gene: 9. CDR3 length: 16 amino acids. The CDR3 coding sequence is TGTGCCAGCAGCTTCCCCGGAGCTAGCGGGGTAGATACGCAGTATTTT. Protein product: CASSFPGASGVDTQYF.

A few counts support this clonotype. One junction end does not reproduce the germline sequence, and a read error may be involved. This chain uses TRBV5-1 with TRBJ2-1, with 13 bases matching TRBD2. This CDR3 contains 15 residues. CDR1 is SGHRS, CDR2 YFSETQ, per germline. CDR3 bases: TGCGCCAGCAGATTGACTAGCGGGGGGCCAGCGGCGGGGATCTTC. This encodes CASRLTSGGPAAGIF.

The chain couples TRBV7-9 to TRBJ2-1; D is perhaps TRBD1 or TRBD2 (6 bases each). CDR1 is SEHNR and CDR2 is FQNEAQ in the germline V gene (reference sequence). The ends were cut back, 5 bases at V and 13 bases at J, with 12 bases in the middle. The CDR3 consists of 11 residues. This CDR3 reads CASSPGGGQFF. In DNA, the CDR3 is TGTGCCAGCAGCCCCGGAGGGGGACAGTTCTTC.

In this sample, this clonotype turned up a few times. The chain uses TRBV9 and TRBJ2-1, with 7 bases that match TRBD1. Germline V gives CDR1 SGDLS, CDR2 YYNGEE. J gave up 0 bases and V 4 bases, and 13 bases lay outside the gene matches. CDR3 length: 18 amino acids. CDR3 sequence: CASSRSTGAADSYNEQFF. CDR3 DNA sequence: TGTGCCAGCAGCAGATCAACAGGGGCAGCAGACTCCTACAATGAGCAGTTCTTC.

This clonotype appeared a few times. The V call is TRBV7-2, the J call TRBJ1-1, with 8 bases that match TRBD1. The junction had 6 bases not matched to a gene; V was cut back by 5 bases and J by 7 bases. This CDR3 is built from 13 residues. Germline loops: CDR1 SGHTA, CDR2 FQGNSA. The CDR3 DNA reads TGTGCCAGCAGCCTCCCCACAGGGGGTGAAGCTTTCTTT. This codes for CASSLPTGGEAFF.

The chain recombines TRBV18 with TRBJ1-2, with 8 bases matching TRBD1. The ends lost 6 bases at V and 6 bases at J; junction bases unmatched: 15. Germline loops: CDR1 KGHSH, CDR2 LQKENI. This CDR3 has 16 amino acids. CDR3 sequence: CASSRQSGQGRDGYTF. CDR3 DNA sequence: TGTGCCAGCTCCCGGCAGAGTGGACAGGGACGTGATGGCTACACCTTC. The variable domain in full, completed from reference TRBV18 and TRBJ1-2, reads NAGVMQNPRHLVRRRGQEARLRCSPMKGHSHVYWYRQLPEEGLKFMVYLQKENIIDESGMPKERFSAEFPKEGPSILRIQQVVRGDSAAYFCASSRQSGQGRDGYTFGSGTRLTVV.

This clonotype showed up just a few times. The rearrangement links TRBV12-3 or TRBV12-4 to TRBJ1-6; TRBD1 aligns across 9 bases. J was trimmed by 10 bases and V by 0 bases; bases with no gene match: 10. The CDR3 runs 17 residues. The CDR3 bases are TGTGCCAGCAGTTTAGCGTGGGGGGGACAGGGTACCTCACCCCTCCACTTT. Protein sequence: CASSLAWGGQGTSPLHF.

This clonotype showed up many times. The chain uses TRBV5-1 and TRBJ2-7; the D is unclear. Trimming pared 6 bases from V and 3 bases from J, leaving 13 bases between. The CDR3 extends over 13 amino acids. Looked up from germline, CDR1 is SGHRS and CDR2 is YFSETQ. The CDR3: CASTSEPHYEQYF. The CDR3 bases are TGCGCCAGCACTAGTGAGCCTCACTACGAGCAGTACTTC.

The gene calls are TRBV11-2 and TRBJ1-4; D not certain. V lost 4 bases, J lost 3 bases, and 12 bases lay in between. In germline, CDR1 is SGHAT, CDR2 FQNNGV. The CDR3 covers 15 residues. The CDR3 bases are TGTGCCAGCAGCTCCGCACCGGAGGCTAATGAAAAACTGTTTTTT. Residues: CASSSAPEANEKLFF.

This clonotype was counted many times. This chain connects TRBV28 to TRBJ2-3, with 8 bases identical to TRBD2. Per the germline V gene, CDR1 is MDHEN and CDR2 is SYDVKM. The CDR3 consists of 15 residues. V dropped 6 bases and J dropped 0; count of bases not matched to a gene: 5. Written as DNA, the CDR3 is TGTGCCAGCAGCCACCAGCGGGGGAGCACAGATACGCAGTATTTT. This sequence encodes CASSHQRGSTDTQYF.

This chain joins TRBV28 and TRBJ2-3; 11 bases map to TRBD2. The CDR3 length is 15 residues. Germline V gene lookup returns CDR1 MDHEN and CDR2 SYDVKM. J lost 5 bases, V lost 6 bases, and 7 bases had no gene match. The CDR3 coding sequence is TGTGCCAGCAGGAGTAGCGGGGGGGCTTTAGATACGCAGTATTTT. Translating it yields CASRSSGGALDTQYF.

This clonotype was detected only a few times. V usage is TRBV10-3 and J usage is TRBJ1-2; D ambiguous. The V gene lost 0 bases and the J gene lost 5 bases, with 16 bases spanning the gap. The germline V gene encodes CDR1 ENHRY and CDR2 SYGVKD. The CDR3 loop spans 16 amino acids. CDR3 coding DNA: TGTGCCATCAGTGAGTCTATGCCACGAGCAAATTATGGCTACACCTTC. This encodes CAISESMPRANYGYTF.

V is TRBV20-1 and J is TRBJ2-4, with D possibly being TRBD1 (6 bases). Trimming pared 3 bases from V and 11 bases from J, leaving 17 bases between. The CDR3 covers 13 residues. CDR1 and CDR2 from the germline V gene are DFQATT and SNEGSKA (reference sequence). CDR3 sequence reads: CSARTGRGVVQYF. CDR3 DNA sequence: TGCAGTGCTAGGACAGGACGTGGGGTTGTTCAGTACTTC.

The sample holds a few counts of this clonotype. The chain carries TRBV4-1 and TRBJ2-7; 12 bases match TRBD1. The CDR3 length is 16 residues. Germline CDR1 MGHRA, CDR2 YSYEKL. V lost 0 bases, J lost 6 bases, and 6 bases stayed unmatched. The CDR3 DNA follows: TGCGCCAGCAGCCAAGAAGGGGGACAGGGGGCTCTCGAGCAGTACTTC. Residues: CASSQEGGQGALEQYF.

This clonotype showed up many times. The CDR3 nucleotides read TGTGCCAGCAGTCCGGGGAAGGATAGGGTCACCGGGGAGCTGTTTTTT. Translated: CASSPGKDRVTGELFF. The chain uses TRBV12-3 or TRBV12-4 and TRBJ2-2; tentatively, D is TRBD2 (5 bases). V lost 5 bases and J lost 4, with 17 bases in between. The CDR3 has 16 amino acids.

With respect to this clonotype: A read error may produce the germline difference seen at one junction end. The rearrangement joins TRBV7-2 to TRBJ2-1; D ambiguous. Per the germline V gene, CDR1 is SGHTA and CDR2 is FQGNSA. CDR3 size: 16 residues. In nucleotides, the CDR3 is TGTGCCAGCAGCTCATTAGGAACGAGCTCCTACCATGAGCAGTTCTTC. Protein product: CASSSLGTSSYHEQFF.

This clonotype was seen a few times. V and J are TRBV12-3 or TRBV12-4 and TRBJ2-5, with D possibly matching TRBD2 (6 bases). The V end lost 5 bases, the J end lost 5 bases, and 18 bases lay between the germline ends. The CDR3 spans 15 residues. Written as DNA, the CDR3 is TGTGCCAGCAGTAAGTTGGACGGGAGAGGCGAGACCCAGTACTTC. It is translated as CASSKLDGRGETQYF.